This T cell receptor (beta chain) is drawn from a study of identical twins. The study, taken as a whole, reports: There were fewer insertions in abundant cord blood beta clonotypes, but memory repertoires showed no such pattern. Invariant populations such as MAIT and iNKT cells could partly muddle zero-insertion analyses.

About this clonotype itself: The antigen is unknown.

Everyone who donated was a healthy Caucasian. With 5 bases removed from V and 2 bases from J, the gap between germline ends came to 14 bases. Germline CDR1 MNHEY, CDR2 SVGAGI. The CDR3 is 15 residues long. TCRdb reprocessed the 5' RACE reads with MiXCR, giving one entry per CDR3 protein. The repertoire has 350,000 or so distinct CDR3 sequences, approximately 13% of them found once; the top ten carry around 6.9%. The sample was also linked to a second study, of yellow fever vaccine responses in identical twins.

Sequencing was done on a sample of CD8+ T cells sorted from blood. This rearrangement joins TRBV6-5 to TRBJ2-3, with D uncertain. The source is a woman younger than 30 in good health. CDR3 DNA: TGTGCCAGCAGTGCCTCGATATCCCTCACAGATACGCAGTATTTT. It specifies CASSASISLTDTQYF.